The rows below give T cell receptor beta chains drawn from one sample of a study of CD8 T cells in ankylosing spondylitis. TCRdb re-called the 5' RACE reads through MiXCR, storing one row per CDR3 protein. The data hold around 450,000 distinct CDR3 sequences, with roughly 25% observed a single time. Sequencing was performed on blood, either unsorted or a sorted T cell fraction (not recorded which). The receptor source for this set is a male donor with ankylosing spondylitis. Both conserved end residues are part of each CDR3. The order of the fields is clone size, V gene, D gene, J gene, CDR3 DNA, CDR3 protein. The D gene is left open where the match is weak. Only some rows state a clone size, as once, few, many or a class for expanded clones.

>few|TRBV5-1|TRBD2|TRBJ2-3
TGCGCCAGCAGACCACTGACTAGCGGTAGCACAGATACGCAGTATTTT
CASRPLTSGSTDTQYF
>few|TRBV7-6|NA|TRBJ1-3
TGTGCCAGCAGCTCCGGGCCCGCTGGAAACACCATATATTTT
CASSSGPAGNTIYF
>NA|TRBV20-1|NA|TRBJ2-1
TGCAGTGCTAGAGGAGGCGGGGAATACAATGAGCAGTTCTTC
CSARGGGEYNEQFF
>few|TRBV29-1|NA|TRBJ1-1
TGCAGCGCCTCAGGGGTGATGAACACTGAAGCTTTCTTT
CSASGVMNTEAFF
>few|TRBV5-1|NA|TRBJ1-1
TGCGCCAGCAGCTTCCAAAAGTTGGGGGGCTCGACTGAAGCTTTCTTT
CASSFQKLGGSTEAFF
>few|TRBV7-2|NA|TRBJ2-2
TGTGCCAGCAGCTTAGACGGCCCCCCCGGGGAGCTGTTTTTT
CASSLDGPPGELFF
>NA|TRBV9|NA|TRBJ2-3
TGTGCCAGCAGCGTAGCTGGCAGCACAGATACGCAGTATTTT
CASSVAGSTDTQYF
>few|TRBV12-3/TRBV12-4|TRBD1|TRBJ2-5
TGTGCCAGCAGTTCGTCGGACAGGGGGGAGACCCAGTACTTC
CASSSSDRGETQYF
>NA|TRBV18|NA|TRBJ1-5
TGTGCCAGCTCCGCCTTCGACAGCAATCAGCCCCAGCATTTT
CASSAFDSNQPQHF
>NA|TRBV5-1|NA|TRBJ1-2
TGCGCCAGCAGCTCAACCTGGGACTTCTATGGCTACACCTTC
CASSSTWDFYGYTF
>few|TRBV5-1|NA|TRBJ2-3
TGCGCCAGCAGCTTGCCCGGACAGTGGAACACAGATACGCAGTATTTT
CASSLPGQWNTDTQYF
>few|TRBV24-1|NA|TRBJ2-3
TGTGCCGTGTCGCGGGGATTAGATACGCAGTATTTT
CAVSRGLDTQYF
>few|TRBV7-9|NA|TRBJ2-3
TGTGCCAGCAGCTACCGGGACCGCGGAAAGTATTTT
CASSYRDRGKYF
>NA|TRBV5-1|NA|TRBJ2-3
TGCGCCAGCAGCTTCGGCAGGGAGACAGATACGCAGTATTTT
CASSFGRETDTQYF
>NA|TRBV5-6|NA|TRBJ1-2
TGTGCCAGCAGCTTAGGACAGTTCTATGGCTACACCTTC
CASSLGQFYGYTF
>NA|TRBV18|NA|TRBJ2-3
TGTGCCAGCTCGCAAACTAGGGTGGCAGATACGCAGTATTTT
CASSQTRVADTQYF
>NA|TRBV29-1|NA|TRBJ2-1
TGCAGCGTTGAAGATCGAGCTAAGGGCTACAATGAGCAGTTCTTC
CSVEDRAKGYNEQFF
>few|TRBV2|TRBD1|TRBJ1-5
TGTGCCAGTCAGACAGGGGAAGGAAGCAATCAGCCCCAGCATTTT
CASQTGEGSNQPQHF
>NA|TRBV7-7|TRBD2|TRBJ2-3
TGTGCCAGCAGCTTAACGGGAGGGCTCGATACGCAGTATTTT
CASSLTGGLDTQYF
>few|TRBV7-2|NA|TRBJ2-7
TGTGCCAGCAGCTCCGCCGGGACTTTCCCCTACGAGCAGTACTTC
CASSSAGTFPYEQYF
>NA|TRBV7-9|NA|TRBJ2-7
TGTGCCAGCAGCTCTCGACGGAAGAGCTCCTACGAGCAGTACTTC
CASSSRRKSSYEQYF
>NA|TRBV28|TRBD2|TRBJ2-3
TGTGCCAGCAGTTTCCTCCCGGCGGGAGGCACAGATACGCAGTATTTT
CASSFLPAGGTDTQYF
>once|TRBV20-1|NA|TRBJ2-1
TGCAGTGCTAGATTGCCTCCGGGGGAGCAGTTCTTC
CSARLPPGEQFF
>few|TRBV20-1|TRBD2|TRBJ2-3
TGCAGTGCTAGAGGCCGGGACTACACAGATACGCAGTATTTT
CSARGRDYTDTQYF
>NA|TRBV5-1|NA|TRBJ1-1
TGCGCCAGCAGCCCCGGGACACCGAACACTGAAGCTTTCTTT
CASSPGTPNTEAFF
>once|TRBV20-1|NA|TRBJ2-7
TGCAGTGCGTCCCAAGGGAATACCGAGCAGTACTTC
CSASQGNTEQYF
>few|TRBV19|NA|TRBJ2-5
TGTGCCAGTAGTTCCCGCCGACTCGCGGAGACCCAGTACTTC
CASSSRRLAETQYF
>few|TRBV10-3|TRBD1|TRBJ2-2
TGTGCCATCAGCCTGACAGGGGAAGACACCGGGGAGCTGTTTTTT
CAISLTGEDTGELFF
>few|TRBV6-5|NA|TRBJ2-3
TGTGTCCGCCCCCGGAGCACAGATACGCAGTATTTT
CVRPRSTDTQYF
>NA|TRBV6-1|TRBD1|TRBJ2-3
TGTGCCAGCAGCCTACAGGGGAACACAGATACGCAGTATTTT
CASSLQGNTDTQYF
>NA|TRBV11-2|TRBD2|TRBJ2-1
TGTGCCAGCAGCTTAGCTCCCCTAGCGGGAGGGCAGTTCTTC
CASSLAPLAGGQFF
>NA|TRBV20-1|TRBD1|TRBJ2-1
TGCAGTGCGACGACAGGGCCCCACTCCTACAATGAGCAGTTCTTC
CSATTGPHSYNEQFF
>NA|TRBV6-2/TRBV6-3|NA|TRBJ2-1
TGTGCCAGCAGTTACTCAGGAGACCTCAATGAGCAGTTCTTC
CASSYSGDLNEQFF
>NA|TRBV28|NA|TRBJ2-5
TGTGCCACAGCGAGGGGGTACGAACAAGAGACCCAGTACTTC
CATARGYEQETQYF
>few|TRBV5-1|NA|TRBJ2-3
TGCGCCAGCAGCCATGGCGGCTACTCTAGCACAGATACGCAGTATTTT
CASSHGGYSSTDTQYF
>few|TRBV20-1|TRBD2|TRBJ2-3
TGCAGTGCTAGAGATCGCCTAGCGGGAGTCGGAGATACGCAGTATTTT
CSARDRLAGVGDTQYF
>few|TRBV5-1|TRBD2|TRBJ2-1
TGCGCCAGCAGCTTGGAGACTAGCGGGAATTTTAATGAGCAGTTCTTC
CASSLETSGNFNEQFF
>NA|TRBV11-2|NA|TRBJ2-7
TGTGCCAGCAGCTTGGGGCCCCCGTTGGGAGAGCAGTACTTC
CASSLGPPLGEQYF
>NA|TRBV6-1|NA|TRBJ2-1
TGTGCCAGCAGATTGGCCCGAGCGAGAGCCCACAATGAGCAGTTCTTC
CASRLARARAHNEQFF
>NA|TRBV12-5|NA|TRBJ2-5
TGTGCTAGTGGACCCGGGACGACCCGGACCCAGTACTTC
CASGPGTTRTQYF
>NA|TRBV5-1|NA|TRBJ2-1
TGCGCCAGCAGCCCCGCCCTCGACGGGGTAGTAAATGAGCAGTTCTTC
CASSPALDGVVNEQFF
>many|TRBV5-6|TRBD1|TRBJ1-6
TGTGCCAGCAGCTTTTGGACAGGATGGACACCCCTCCACTTT
CASSFWTGWTPLHF
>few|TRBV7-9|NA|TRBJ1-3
TGTGCCAGCAGCTCCCTACCTGGAAACACCATATATTTT
CASSSLPGNTIYF
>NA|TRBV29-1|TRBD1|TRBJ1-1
TGCAGCGTTGGCTGGGACAGGGGCACCACTGAAGCTTTCTTT
CSVGWDRGTTEAFF
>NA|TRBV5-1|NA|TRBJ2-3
TGCGCCAGCAGCTTGGCCGACAGCCACACAGATACGCAGTATTTT
CASSLADSHTDTQYF
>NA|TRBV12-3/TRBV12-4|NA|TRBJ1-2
TGTGCCAGCAGTCCCCGCAGGGAGGAATATGGCTACACCTTC
CASSPRREEYGYTF
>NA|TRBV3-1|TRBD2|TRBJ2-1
TGTGCCAGCAGCCCCGGGGTAGCGGGGTACCCCTCCTACAATGAGCAGTTCTTC
CASSPGVAGYPSYNEQFF
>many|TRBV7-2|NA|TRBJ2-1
TGTGCCAGCAGCTTAGCCGGTGAGCAGTTCTTC
CASSLAGEQFF
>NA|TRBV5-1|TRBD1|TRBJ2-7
TGCGCCAGCAGCTTGTGGACAGGGGAGGCCTACGAGCAGTACTTC
CASSLWTGEAYEQYF
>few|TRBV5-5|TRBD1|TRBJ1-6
TGTGCCAGCAGAACAGGACAGGGAGGACATTCACCCCTCCACTTT
CASRTGQGGHSPLHF
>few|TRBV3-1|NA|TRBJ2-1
TGTGCCAGCAGCCAAGGTAACGTTTTGGGCCCCGTCGCGTACAATGAGCAGTTCTTC
CASSQGNVLGPVAYNEQFF
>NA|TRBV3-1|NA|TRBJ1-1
TGTGCCAGCAGCCCACGGGCGATCCCCACTGAAGCTTTCTTT
CASSPRAIPTEAFF
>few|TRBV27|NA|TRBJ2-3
TGTGCCAGCAATTGGGGGAGGAGCACAGATACGCAGTATTTT
CASNWGRSTDTQYF
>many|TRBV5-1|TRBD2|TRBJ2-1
TGCGCCAGCAGCTTGCTTGGCGGGAGCTCCTACAATGAGCAGTTCTTC
CASSLLGGSSYNEQFF
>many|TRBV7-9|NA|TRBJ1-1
TGTGCCAGCAGCTTAGGAGGGGCCACTGAAGCTTTCTTT
CASSLGGATEAFF
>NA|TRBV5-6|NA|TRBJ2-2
TGTGCCAGCAGCTTGGGGCAGGGAATAAACACCGGGGAGCTGTTTTTT
CASSLGQGINTGELFF
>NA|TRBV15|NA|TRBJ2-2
TGTGCCACCAGCAGAGATCGTGGCGGGAACACCGGGGAGCTGTTTTTT
CATSRDRGGNTGELFF
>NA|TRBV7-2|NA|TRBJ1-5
TGTGCCAGCAGCCCCGGCGGGGGTAACAATCAGCCCCAGCATTTT
CASSPGGGNNQPQHF
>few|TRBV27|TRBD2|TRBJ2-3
TGTGCCAGCAGCTCCGCTAGAGCGGGAATAGGTACAGATACGCAGTATTTT
CASSSARAGIGTDTQYF
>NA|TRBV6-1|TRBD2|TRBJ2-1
TGTGCCAGCAGTGAACTAGCGGGACAACTAGACTCCTACAATGAGCAGTTCTTC
CASSELAGQLDSYNEQFF